Reported below is one TCR beta chain. This clone was detected a few times. It lacks a known antigen. Qualities for individual bases were not recorded, and no much larger clone is one base off. These data originate in a study of blood T cell repertoires in COVID-19 (dated by TCRdb to 2020 to 2021). General notes on the study: The collaborator samples originated in the United States, Italy and Spain and spanned the acute and convalescent phases of COVID-19. The material from the prospective study consisted of cDNA or gDNA derived from T cells, B-cell-depleted T cells, or PBMCs. The dataset comprised deeply sampled blood TCRbeta repertoires from subjects exposed to, actively infected with, or recovered from COVID-19. A freely available public database, intended as a resource for researchers studying the immune response to SARS-CoV-2, is where the repertoires were released. The samples were drawn from the first 160 participants of the ongoing ImmuneRACE study and from some 1,300 subjects provided by 6 global collaborators. The sample metadata nearly always contained a de-identified subject ID, COVID-19 status, age in years and sex. Where available, HLA class I and class II types were obtained from metadata supplied by the sample provider rather than from assay-based typing.

TCRbeta CDR3 regions were amplified from genomic DNA using the immunoSEQ Assay, a bias-controlled multiplex PCR. The authors' analysis ran thus. The number of nucleated cells in each sample was estimated from the amplification of reference gene primers within the assay. To quantify the absolute abundance of each unique TCRbeta CDR3 rearrangement, sequence reads were collapsed and filtered. For each sample, productive Simpson clonality was calculated by taking the square root of Simpson's diversity index across productive rearrangements. TCRdb's version of the immuneACCESS table is confined to in-frame rearrangements and falls short of the full clone set. An unresolved V gene accounts for under half of the shortfall where checked; the remainder is of unknown origin. V and J calls and clone size are copied from that table; D and trimming were computed from the DNA. The sample table shows about 220,000 clones, and roughly 85% are seen once. The top ten clones comprise 3% to 4.5% of the sample.

The research as a whole found: The amount of clinical and demographic metadata varied by source and participant and was provided uncurated.

Via the germline V gene, CDR1 is SNHLY and CDR2 FYNNEI. Including the terminal cysteine and phenylalanine, the CDR3 comprises 14 residues. CDR3 DNA only is kept here, 42 bases in frame from base 1. V is clipped by 3 bases and J by 3 bases, and the sequence between their germline boundaries is 9 bases long. Whole blood was collected in K2EDTA tubes by collaborating institutions according to the institutions' own protocols. For TCRbeta analysis, collaborators shipped samples as frozen whole blood, isolated PBMCs, or DNA extracted from either of those sample types. Material for sequencing was peripheral blood. This clonotype was sampled from a woman older than 75 with acute or convalescent COVID-19. The chain links TRBV2 with TRBJ1-5, with the identity of the D gene unclear. The DNA sequence is as follows: TGTGCCAGCAGTGATACCGGGGACAATCAGCCCCAGCATTTT. The translation is CASSDTGDNQPQHF.